The entry below describes one T cell receptor (beta chain). This entry belongs to a study of blood T cell repertoires in COVID-19. On the study more broadly: Samples of COVID-19 (acute and convalescent) were obtained from the United States, Italy and Spain. Sources were T cells, B-cell-depleted T cells, or PBMCs; the material itself was cDNA or gDNA.

Authors' methods: The authors estimated nucleated cell counts from reference gene primer amplification. TCRdb keeps only in-frame clones here, not all; method: immunoSEQ multiplex PCR. V, J and clone size are taken as reported in that table, and D and trimming were inferred from the DNA itself. Of 25,000 to 30,000 clones listed, around 84% were seen once; the top ten hold around 12%. Per the germline V gene, CDR1 is KGHSH and CDR2 is LQKENI. Germline trimming cut 3 bases from V and 1 base from J; bases unmatched to any gene: 1. This CDR3 contains 14 residues. This TCR came from a human donor in a cohort sampled during active COVID-19. The donor label of this sample is uncertain. The specimen was peripheral blood. The rearrangement joins TRBV18 to TRBJ2-3, with 7 bases identical to TRBD2. CDR3 residues: CASSPGGGTDTQYF. CDR3 nucleotide sequence: TGTGCCAGCTCACCGGGGGGGGGCACAGATACGCAGTATTTT.